The 28 T cell receptor beta chains reported below all come from one sample, sequenced in a study of blood T cell repertoires in COVID-19. Generated by immunoSEQ multiplex PCR, the TCRdb table keeps only in-frame clones and is missing some. The profile shows approximately 100,000 clones, around 90% of them singletons. The sample comprised peripheral blood. The receptors were gathered from a human donor in a cohort sampled during active COVID-19.

J is TRBJ2-5 and V is TRBV5-6; maybe TRBD2 (7 bases). In germline, CDR1 is SGHDT, CDR2 YYEEEE. V was clipped by 6 bases and J by 4 bases, with 16 bases between them. The CDR3 sequence is 14 residues long. The chain's CDR3 is CASTRRGGGETQYF. CDR3 nucleotides: TGTGCCAGCACCCGAAGGGGGGGAGGAGAGACCCAGTACTTC.

The DNA for the CDR3 is TGTGCCTGGTCTCAGGGAATCCAGCCCCAGCATTTT. Amino acids: CAWSQGIQPQHF. The gene calls are TRBV30 and TRBJ1-5; weak D call: TRBD1 (5 bases). V shed 5 bases and J shed 7 bases, with 12 bases lying between them. The CDR3 loop spans 12 amino acids. From germline, CDR1 is GTSNPN and CDR2 SVGIG (reference sequence).

The V call is TRBV5-6, the J call TRBJ1-3; D gene ambiguous. Trimming pared 0 bases from V and 0 bases from J, leaving 7 bases between. The CDR3 covers 15 residues. CDR1 SGHDT and CDR2 YYEEEE come from the germline V gene. The CDR3 is CASSLEAGSGNTIYF. In nucleotides, the CDR3 is TGTGCCAGCAGCTTGGAGGCAGGCTCTGGAAACACCATATATTTT.

The rearrangement uses TRBV5-6 and TRBJ2-3; the D gene is possibly TRBD2 (6 bases). Germline V gene sequence: CDR1 SGHDT, CDR2 YYEEEE. Between the trimmed V and J ends, which lost 5 bases and 0 bases, there was a span of 13 bases. The CDR3 runs 15 residues. CDR3 nucleotide sequence: TGTGCCAGCAGTAGGACGGGGGTTAGCACAGATACGCAGTATTTT. Residues: CASSRTGVSTDTQYF. Full variable domain (rest looked up from reference TRBV5-6 and TRBJ2-3): DAGVTQSPTHLIKTRGQQVTLRCSPKSGHDTVSWYQQALGQGPQFIFQYYEEEERQRGNFPDRFSGHQFPNYSSELNVNALLLGDSALYLCASSRTGVSTDTQYFGPGTRLTVL.

This chain links TRBV3-1 (or the pseudogene TRBV3-2) with TRBJ1-2; a weak D match, TRBD1 (6 bases). The CDR3 extends over 16 amino acids. Trimming left V 1 base short and J 1 base short, with 13 bases between. In germline, CDR1 is LGHDT, CDR2 YNNKEL (reference sequence). The CDR3 sequence is CASSQGYGTFNYGYTF. The CDR3 coding sequence is TGTGCCAGCAGCCAAGGGTACGGGACATTTAACTATGGCTACACCTTC.

The J gene is TRBJ2-1, the V gene TRBV5-1; D possibly corresponds to TRBD1 (6 bases). The V end lost 4 bases, the J end lost 6 bases, and 14 bases lay between the germline ends. Germline-derived CDR1 and CDR2 are SGHRS and YFSETQ. This CDR3 spans 14 amino acids. The CDR3, as DNA: TGCGCCAGCAGCCCAACTACAGGGTCCAATGAGCAGTTCTTC. Protein sequence: CASSPTTGSNEQFF.

This clone was seen only once. The chain combines TRBV7-9 with TRBJ2-6, with 7 bases identical to TRBD1. Germline V lookup: CDR1 SEHNR, CDR2 FQNEAQ (reference sequence). V shed 3 bases and J 2 bases; nucleotides not matched to a gene: 4. This CDR3 region has 16 residues. As DNA, the CDR3 is TGTGCCAGCAGCTTGGGCGACAGGGCTGGGGCCAACGTCCTGACTTTC. Protein: CASSLGDRAGANVLTF.

V usage is TRBV12-3 or TRBV12-4 and J usage is TRBJ1-1; no reliable D call. The CDR3 consists of 13 residues. Trimming cost V 3 bases and J 10 bases, with 15 bases left between them. CDR3 in amino acids: CASSFGGETRAFF. The CDR3 bases are TGTGCCAGCAGTTTCGGCGGGGAGACCCGAGCTTTCTTT.

J is TRBJ2-2 and V is TRBV7-2; TRBD2 agrees at 9 bases. CDR3 length equals 13 residues. The junction had 1 base not matched to a gene; V was cut back by 7 bases and J by 4 bases. CDR1 is SGHTA, CDR2 FQGNSA, per germline. Here the CDR3 reads CASTSGATGELFF. As DNA, the CDR3 is TGTGCCAGCACTAGCGGGGCCACCGGGGAGCTGTTTTTT. Combining the CDR3 with reference TRBV7-2 and TRBJ2-2 gives the whole variable domain GAGVSQSPSNKVTEKGKDVELRCDPISGHTALYWYRQSLGQGLEFLIYFQGNSAPDKSGLPSDRFSAERTGGSVSTLTIQRTQQEDSAVYLCASTSGATGELFFGEGSRLTVL.

The V gene is TRBV6-2 or TRBV6-3, the J gene TRBJ2-5; 14 bases align to TRBD2. The CDR3 has 16 residues. V shed 5 bases and J 5 bases; nucleotides not matched to a gene: 7. Germline CDR1 and CDR2: MNHEY and SVGEGT. CDR3 sequence: CASSRGLAGEGETQYF. For the CDR3, the DNA is TGTGCCAGCAGTAGGGGACTAGCGGGAGAAGGGGAGACCCAGTACTTC.

The V gene is TRBV30, the J gene TRBJ1-4, with D perhaps TRBD1 (5 bases). V was trimmed by 4 bases and J by 0 bases, leaving 12 bases between them. The CDR3 is 15 amino acids. Germline V gene lookup returns CDR1 GTSNPN and CDR2 SVGIG (reference sequence). This chain's CDR3 is CAWNQGSATNEKLFF. The DNA for the CDR3 is TGTGCCTGGAACCAGGGCTCGGCAACTAATGAAAAACTGTTTTTT.

The V call is TRBV3-1 (or the pseudogene TRBV3-2), the J call TRBJ2-1; 12 bases are a match to TRBD1. Germline CDR1 LGHDT, CDR2 YNNKEL (reference sequence). The CDR3 spans 16 residues. The J segment lost 8 bases and the V segment lost 2 bases, leaving 7 bases of the junction unmatched. This chain's CDR3 is CASSQYGTGGAYEQFF. DNA of the CDR3: TGTGCCAGCAGCCAATACGGGACAGGGGGCGCGTATGAGCAGTTCTTC.

The V and J genes are TRBV27 and TRBJ1-2, with D maybe TRBD1 (5 bases). There are 14 residues in the CDR3. Germline loops: CDR1 MNHEY, CDR2 SMNVEV (reference sequence). Deletions cut 5 bases from V and 7 bases from J, with 17 bases between. In nucleotides, the CDR3 is TGTGCCAGCAGTCCCGATCGGGGGGTGATTGGCTACACCTTC. Translated, it gives CASSPDRGVIGYTF.

The gene calls are TRBV9 and TRBJ2-2; 9 bases align to TRBD2. CDR1 is SGDLS, CDR2 YYNGEE, per germline. The V segment lost 0 bases and the J segment 3 bases; nucleotides outside the gene matches: 9. The CDR3 is 18 amino acids. CDR3 coding DNA: TGTGCCAGCAGCGTAGCCTTTAGCGGGGGAAGTTACACCGGGGAGCTGTTTTTT. Protein sequence: CASSVAFSGGSYTGELFF.

The count of this clone is one. V and J are TRBV4-3 and TRBJ2-3; 8 nucleotides agree with TRBD2. Germline assignment: CDR1 LGHNA and CDR2 YSLEER. The CDR3 covers 15 residues. Losses at the gene ends were 1 base for V and 4 bases for J; bases not matched to a gene: 4. For the CDR3, the DNA is TGCGCCAGCAGCCAAGTCTCGGGGGGGCCAGATACGCAGTATTTT. Encoded protein: CASSQVSGGPDTQYF.

The chain couples TRBV29-1 to TRBJ2-1; 13 bases fit TRBD2. The CDR3 consists of 17 residues. V lost 7 bases and J lost 0; bases outside the gene matches: 9. Germline CDR1 SQVTM, CDR2 ANQGSEA. CDR3 residues: CSGSRLAGGSSYNEQFF. The CDR3 DNA reads as TGCAGCGGGTCTAGACTAGCGGGAGGCTCCTCCTACAATGAGCAGTTCTTC.

This chain connects TRBV3-1 (or the pseudogene TRBV3-2) to TRBJ2-3; no definite D call. Germline CDR1 is LGHDT and CDR2 is YNNKEL (reference sequence). This CDR3 is built from 14 residues. Trimming stripped 0 bases from V and 8 bases from J, with 12 bases between. CDR3 DNA: TGTGCCAGCAGCCAAGATACTCTCTCTGGTACGCAGTATTTT. Encoded protein: CASSQDTLSGTQYF.

This sequence joins TRBV7-8 and TRBJ2-7; 11 bases align to TRBD2. Germline assignment: CDR1 SGHVS and CDR2 FQNEAQ. There are 16 residues in the CDR3. The trim removed 0 bases at V and 2 bases at J, leaving 3 bases unmatched. This chain's CDR3 is CASSLALAGGAYEQYF. The CDR3 nucleotides are TGTGCCAGCAGCTTAGCGCTAGCGGGAGGCGCCTACGAGCAGTACTTC.

The chain uses TRBV11-2 and TRBJ2-2, with D tentatively TRBD2 (6 bases). The length of the CDR3 is 16 residues. V was shortened by 3 bases and J by 2 bases, with 13 bases between the two germline ends. Per the germline V gene, CDR1 is SGHAT and CDR2 is FQNNGV. In DNA, the CDR3 is TGTGCCAGCAGCTTGCCCGGGACTGGAAACACCGGGGAGCTGTTTTTT. Translation gives CASSLPGTGNTGELFF.

V is TRBV18 and J is TRBJ1-2, with TRBD1 matching 8 bases. This CDR3 has 15 residues. Germline V gene lookup returns CDR1 KGHSH and CDR2 LQKENI. The V gene end was trimmed by 6 bases and the J gene end by 4 bases; junction bases not matched to a gene: 10. CDR3 sequence reads: CASSLTGTGGYGYTF. The DNA of the CDR3 is TGTGCCAGCTCTCTAACCGGGACAGGAGGCTATGGCTACACCTTC.

The CDR3 DNA reads TGTGCCAGCAGCCTCAGGACAGTCTCGGCGAACACCGGGGAGCTGTTTTTT. Translated, it gives CASSLRTVSANTGELFF. The chain carries TRBV7-2 and TRBJ2-2; perhaps TRBD1 as D (6 bases). CDR3 length equals 17 residues. V was cut by 5 bases and J by 0 bases, with 16 bases left in between. Germline CDR1 and CDR2: SGHTA and FQGNSA.

CDR3 protein: CASSLGLAGPETQYF. The CDR3, as DNA: TGTGCCAGCAGCTTGGGACTAGCGGGACCAGAGACCCAGTACTTC. The rearrangement links TRBV7-2 to TRBJ2-5, with 13 positions matching TRBD2. J gave up 4 bases and V 3 bases, and 2 bases lay outside the gene matches. In germline, CDR1 is SGHTA, CDR2 FQGNSA. The CDR3 runs 15 residues.

V usage is TRBV7-9 and J usage is TRBJ2-3, with 8 nucleotides matching TRBD1. This CDR3 contains 15 residues. V lost 6 bases and J lost 1; bases outside the gene matches: 6. The germline V gene encodes CDR1 SEHNR and CDR2 FQNEAQ (reference sequence). CDR3 bases: TGTGCCAGCAGGCCACCAGGGGGCGGCACAGATACGCAGTATTTT. This encodes CASRPPGGGTDTQYF.

This sequence joins TRBV6-5 and TRBJ2-1; D remains unclear. The CDR3 sequence is 12 residues long. Germline values: CDR1 MNHEY, CDR2 SVGAGI. V was pared by 0 bases and J by 10 bases, with 7 bases between. The CDR3 reads CASSYSGREQFF. In DNA, the CDR3 is TGTGCCAGCAGTTACTCGGGCCGCGAGCAGTTCTTC.

The CDR3 DNA reads as TGTGCCAGCAGCTTGGTTCCCTTCGGAGGGCAAGAGACCCAGTACTTC. Translated, it gives CASSLVPFGGQETQYF. This rearrangement joins TRBV5-4 to TRBJ2-5; tentative D call: TRBD2 (6 bases). The V end was cut by 0 bases, the J end by 2 bases, with 14 bases between. The CDR3 covers 16 residues. Germline V lookup: CDR1 SGHNT, CDR2 YYREEE (reference sequence).

This clone was counted between two and nine times. The sample carries other DNA sequences with the same CDR3. The V and J genes are TRBV30 and TRBJ1-1; D ambiguous. CDR1 and CDR2 from the germline V gene are GTSNPN and SVGIG (reference sequence). The V and J ends lost 0 bases and 5 bases respectively, with 10 bases between them. The CDR3 spans 13 residues. The CDR3 here is CAWSVRRGTEAFF. DNA for the CDR3: TGTGCCTGGAGTGTACGACGAGGGACTGAAGCTTTCTTT.

The chain recombines TRBV6-5 with TRBJ2-7, with TRBD1 matching over 8 bases. The ends lost 6 bases at V and 2 bases at J; junction bases unmatched: 3. Germline V gene sequence: CDR1 MNHEY, CDR2 SVGAGI. The CDR3 extends over 13 amino acids. The CDR3, as DNA: TGTGCCAGCAGGAGGACAGGGACCTACGAGCAGTACTTC. Translated, it gives CASRRTGTYEQYF.

The chain couples TRBV4-1 to TRBJ1-2, with unresolved D. This CDR3 comprises 14 residues. Trimming removed 8 bases at V and 13 bases at J, with 26 bases between. The germline V gene encodes CDR1 MGHRA and CDR2 YSYEKL. DNA for the CDR3: TGCGCCAGCGCCTCACACCGGCGGCCCACCGGCGTCACCTTC. This gives the protein CASASHRRPTGVTF.